This T cell receptor beta chain came from a study of OX40 agonist ivuxolimab in advanced cancers. Study information: As their treatment, patients were administered ivuxolimab, an agonistic anti-OX40 (CD134) antibody. General study points: CD8+ T cells were the subset that, on average, had more expanded clones than CD4+. Normalized expansion of T-cell clones was also low for some nonresponders. CD4+ and CD8+ blood T cells expanded clonally by week 6 at 0.1 to 3.0 mg/kg.

Regarding this clone: Its target is not known.

The V gene lost 7 bases and the J gene lost 6 bases, with 19 bases spanning the gap. This CDR3 spans 15 amino acids. Germline V gene lookup returns CDR1 SNHLY and CDR2 FYNNEI. Libraries were prepared by immunoSEQ multiplex PCR; TCRdb keeps only in-frame clonotypes and omits some of them. The data show fewer than 85,000 clones, with 85% to 90% seen just once and about 10% held by the top ten. This TCR was sampled from an adult with an advanced solid tumor such as melanoma, head and neck, liver or kidney cancer. Source: CD4+ or CD8+ T cells sorted from blood, taken in a trial of the OX40 agonist ivuxolimab. The chain joins TRBV2 to TRBJ2-1, with a possible D match to TRBD1 (7 bases). CDR3: CASIGSAGGGNEQFF. CDR3 nucleotides: TGTGCCAGCATTGGGTCAGCAGGGGGAGGCAATGAGCAGTTCTTC.